Below, one T cell receptor beta chain is given with its context. Profiling relied on immunoSEQ multiplex PCR, and the TCRdb table lists in-frame clones only, not all of them. Among around 290,000 clones, approximately 90% were seen once, and the ten largest hold approximately 2%. Seattle's enrolled individuals joined amid active infection and were then monitored longitudinally. The CDR3 spans 15 residues. Trimming removed 5 bases from V and 5 bases from J; junction bases left unmatched: 7. The V gene's germline CDR1 is SGHAT and CDR2 FQNNGV. The data belong to a study of blood T cell repertoires in COVID-19. Study details: The United States, Italy and Spain provided the acute and convalescent COVID-19 samples. In each case, the material was cDNA or gDNA derived from T cells, B-cell-depleted T cells, or PBMCs.

The V call is TRBV11-2, the J call TRBJ1-3, with 9 bases matching TRBD1. The sequenced sample was peripheral blood. This receptor was obtained from a woman younger than 45 with COVID-19, enrolled during active disease. CDR3: CASSPWDRERNTIYF. CDR3 bases: TGTGCCAGCAGCCCGTGGGACAGGGAGAGAAACACCATATATTTT. Together with reference TRBV11-2 and TRBJ1-3, the CDR3 gives the full variable domain: EAGVAQSPRYKIIEKRQSVAFWCNPISGHATLYWYQQILGQGPKLLIQFQNNGVVDDSQLPKDRFSAERLKGVDSTLKIQPAKLEDSAVYLCASSPWDRERNTIYFGEGSWLTVV.